Listed here are 31 T cell receptor beta chains from one sample, sequenced in a study of shared clonotypes between healthy human individuals. The protocol was immunoSEQ multiplex PCR, while the TCRdb copy is restricted to in-frame clones and leaves out a portion. The sample includes more than 90,000 clones, 67% of them seen just once. The sequenced sample consisted of memory CD8+ T cells sorted from blood. Subset defined: CD45RO+ cells pooled with CCR7-negative TemRA cells. These receptor sequences come from a man younger than 45 in good health.

CDR3 sequence (DNA): TGTGCCAGCACCCGGCGACACTCCTACAATGAGCAGTTCTTC. Translation gives CASTRRHSYNEQFF. The rearrangement links TRBV28 to TRBJ2-1; D ambiguous. Germline loops: CDR1 MDHEN, CDR2 SYDVKM. The germline V and J ends were trimmed by 7 bases and 0 bases, with 10 bases remaining between them. The CDR3 extends over 14 amino acids.

This clone was seen a few times. The rearrangement joins TRBV5-1 to TRBJ1-1; maybe TRBD1 (6 bases). The germline V and J ends were trimmed by 3 bases and 4 bases, with 16 bases remaining between them. There are 15 residues in the CDR3. Germline loops: CDR1 SGHRS, CDR2 YFSETQ. The DNA for the CDR3 is TGCGCCAGCAGCTCCACGGACAGTCGAGGCACTGAAGCTTTCTTT. It translates to CASSSTDSRGTEAFF.

J is TRBJ2-1 and V is TRBV6-5; TRBD2 matches at 9 bases. V was clipped by 5 bases and J by 3 bases; unmatched bases: 5. CDR3 size: 15 residues. Germline V gene lookup returns CDR1 MNHEY and CDR2 SVGAGI. CDR3 residues: CASSAGLASYNEQFF. The CDR3 DNA reads TGTGCCAGCAGTGCGGGACTAGCCAGCTACAATGAGCAGTTCTTC.

This clone was counted a single time. This rearrangement joins TRBV25-1 to TRBJ2-7, with 10 bases matching TRBD1. CDR3 length: 14 amino acids. Trimming at V came to 6 bases and at J to 1 base, leaving 3 bases not matched to a gene. Per germline, CDR1 MGHDK and CDR2 SYGVNS. CDR3 sequence reads: CASRGTGESYEQYF. CDR3 in DNA: TGTGCCAGCAGGGGGACAGGGGAATCCTACGAGCAGTACTTC.

This chain links TRBV7-2 with TRBJ2-3, with a tentative D call TRBD2 (8 bases). The CDR3 totals 19 residues. Trimming cost V 4 bases and J 0 bases, with 23 bases left between them. CDR1 is SGHTA, CDR2 FQGNSA, per germline. The CDR3 DNA is TGTGCCAGCAGCTGGGACAGTGCGGGGGGAGGCAGTAGCACAGATACGCAGTATTTT. This gives the protein CASSWDSAGGGSSTDTQYF.

This chain joins TRBV11-2 and TRBJ2-7; TRBD2 matches at 9 bases. The CDR3 extends over 15 amino acids. Germline V lookup: CDR1 SGHAT, CDR2 FQNNGV. Trimming at V came to 8 bases and at J to 5 bases, leaving 13 bases not matched to a gene. CDR3 sequence reads: CASGIDSGSNNEQYF. The CDR3 nucleotides read TGTGCCAGCGGGATTGATAGCGGGAGTAACAACGAGCAGTACTTC.

J is TRBJ2-7 and V is TRBV28; TRBD2 is a possible D gene (5 bases). V lost 5 bases to trimming and J lost 2 bases, with 16 bases between them. This CDR3 comprises 15 residues. Germline V lookup: CDR1 MDHEN, CDR2 SYDVKM. The CDR3 loop reads CASSPPAEQTYEQYF. Here the CDR3 DNA reads TGTGCCAGCAGTCCCCCAGCGGAGCAAACCTACGAGCAGTACTTC. Full variable domain (missing parts from reference TRBV28 and TRBJ2-7): DVKVTQSSRYLVKRTGEKVFLECVQDMDHENMFWYRQDPGLGLRLIYFSYDVKMKEKGDIPEGYSVSREKKERFSLILESASTNQTSMYLCASSPPAEQTYEQYFGPGTRLTVT.

The chain couples TRBV25-1 to TRBJ1-3, with 8 positions matching TRBD1. Per germline, CDR1 MGHDK and CDR2 SYGVNS. The CDR3 covers 15 residues. The junction had 6 bases not matched to a gene; V was cut back by 4 bases and J by 4 bases. The CDR3 DNA follows: TGTGCCAGCAGTGGTGCAGGGGGCGACGGAAACACCATATATTTT. It is translated as CASSGAGGDGNTIYF.

The chain combines TRBV9 with TRBJ2-3, with no clear D. Per the germline V gene, CDR1 is SGDLS and CDR2 is YYNGEE. This CDR3 spans 15 amino acids. V dropped 4 bases and J dropped 4 bases, with 16 bases sitting between them. CDR3 protein: CASSKEGFDADTQYF. Written as DNA, the CDR3 is TGTGCCAGCAGCAAGGAAGGGTTTGATGCAGATACGCAGTATTTT.

The rearrangement joins TRBV2 to TRBJ2-7; no firm D call. From germline, CDR1 is SNHLY and CDR2 FYNNEI. V lost 4 bases and J 4 bases, leaving 5 bases between the germline ends. The CDR3 is 11 amino acids. The CDR3 is CASSAQYEQYF. The DNA for the CDR3 is TGTGCCAGCAGTGCTCAGTACGAGCAGTACTTC.

The CDR3 region is CASSALVGDGGELFF. CDR3 DNA: TGTGCCAGCAGTGCCCTAGTAGGGGACGGCGGGGAGCTGTTTTTT. The genes are TRBV28 and TRBJ2-2; D may be TRBD1 or TRBD2 (5 bases each). Germline lookup yields CDR1 MDHEN and CDR2 SYDVKM. V was pared by 5 bases and J by 7 bases, with 17 bases between. This CDR3 has 15 residues.

Only a few counts were recorded for this clone. This chain joins TRBV4-1 and TRBJ2-3; D might be TRBD1 (6 bases). Per germline, CDR1 MGHRA and CDR2 YSYEKL. The V gene lost 7 bases and the J gene lost 1 base, with 9 bases spanning the gap. This CDR3 is built from 13 residues. The CDR3 DNA reads TGCGCCAGCAACAGGGTGGGCACAGATACGCAGTATTTT. Translation: CASNRVGTDTQYF.

This sequence joins TRBV7-9 and TRBJ1-3; weak D call: TRBD1 (6 bases). Trimming took off 5 bases at V and 4 bases at J, with 21 bases between the two ends. This CDR3 is 17 amino acids long. The germline gives CDR1 SEHNR, CDR2 FQNEAQ (reference sequence). The CDR3 is CASSNVRLGGKGNTIYF. Written as DNA, the CDR3 is TGTGCCAGCAGCAACGTGCGTTTGGGGGGCAAGGGAAACACCATATATTTT.

About this clone itself: This likely traces to a read error, being one base from a far larger clone. This sample also contains other DNA sequences that code for the same CDR3. V is TRBV28 and J is TRBJ1-5, with D possibly being TRBD1 (6 bases). There are 16 residues in the CDR3. CDR1 and CDR2 (germline): MDHEN, SYDVKM. CDR3 region: CASLTGTLSSSQPQHF. As DNA, the CDR3 is TGTGCCAGCCTTACCGGGACACTATCGTCAAGTCAGCCCCAACATTTT.

The V and J genes are TRBV6-1 and TRBJ2-1, with D perhaps given as TRBD1 or TRBD2 (6 bases each). The CDR3 runs to 15 residues. CDR1 is MNHNS, CDR2 SASEGT, per germline. Trimming took 0 bases from V and 6 from J, leaving 12 bases between them. The CDR3 is CASSEAEGELNEQFF. The CDR3 DNA follows: TGTGCCAGCAGTGAAGCGGAGGGGGAGCTCAATGAGCAGTTCTTC.

As regards this clone: The sample has other DNA sequences that encode this CDR3 too. The chain is built from TRBV9 and TRBJ2-1; 14 bases line up with TRBD2. Germline CDR1 reads SGDLS; CDR2 reads YYNGEE. V gave up 3 bases and J gave up 7 bases; unmatched junction bases: 6. This CDR3 is built from 16 residues. Here the CDR3 DNA reads TGTGCCAGCAGCGCGGAGGGACTAGCGGGAGCAAATGAGCAGTTCTTC. Protein: CASSAEGLAGANEQFF.

The chain joins TRBV11-3 to TRBJ2-5; D is undetermined. The CDR3 has 12 amino acids. With 6 bases removed from V and 2 bases from J, the gap between germline ends came to 7 bases. The germline CDR1 and CDR2 sequences are SGHNT and YENEEA. DNA of the CDR3: TGTGCCAGCAGTCAAGGACAAGAGACCCAGTACTTC. Translated, it gives CASSQGQETQYF. Full variable domain (remainder filled in from reference TRBV11-3 and TRBJ2-5): EAGVVQSPRYKIIEKKQPVAFWCNPISGHNTLYWYLQNLGQGPELLIRYENEEAVDDSQLPKDRFSAERLKGVDSTLKIQPAELGDSAVYLCASSQGQETQYFGPGTRLLVL.

The chain carries TRBV5-1 and TRBJ2-3; 9 nucleotides align to TRBD1. The CDR3 covers 15 residues. Germline CDR1 SGHRS, CDR2 YFSETQ. V shed 4 bases, J shed 2 bases, and the junction held 5 bases outside the gene matches. Here the CDR3 reads CASSTGTGNTDTQYF. The CDR3 nucleotides read TGCGCCAGCAGCACGGGGACAGGGAACACAGATACGCAGTATTTT. Variable domain in full (rest from reference TRBV5-1 and TRBJ2-3): KAGVTQTPRYLIKTRGQQVTLSCSPISGHRSVSWYQQTPGQGLQFLFEYFSETQRNKGNFPGRFSGRQFSNSRSEMNVSTLELGDSALYLCASSTGTGNTDTQYFGPGTRLTVL.

The chain links TRBV7-2 to TRBJ2-1; the match to TRBD2 covers 12 bases. Looked up from germline, CDR1 is SGHTA and CDR2 is FQGNSA. This CDR3 is 15 amino acids long. J was trimmed by 7 bases and V by 6 bases; bases with no gene match: 7. For the CDR3, the DNA is TGTGCCAGCAGTCGCCTAGCGGGAGGGGGGAATGAGCAGTTCTTC. This sequence encodes CASSRLAGGGNEQFF.

CDR3 sequence (DNA): TGTGCCAGCAGTTATGGCCCGCCGGGGAACAATCAGCCCCAGCATTTT. Translating it yields CASSYGPPGNNQPQHF. V gene TRBV6-6 combines with J gene TRBJ1-5, with D uncertain. The CDR3 is 16 residues long. Germline lookup yields CDR1 MNHNY and CDR2 SVGAGI (reference sequence). Trimming removed 3 bases at V and 3 bases at J, with 15 bases between.

V and J are TRBV7-3 and TRBJ2-1; D remains ambiguous. This CDR3 contains 14 residues. Germline V gene data show CDR1 as SGHTA and CDR2 as FQGTGA. V was trimmed by 5 bases and J by 4 bases, leaving 12 bases between them. CDR3 DNA sequence: TGTGCCAGCAGCCCCGCCCTGGTATACAATGAGCAGTTCTTC. This codes for CASSPALVYNEQFF. Drawing the rest from reference TRBV7-3 and TRBJ2-1, the complete variable domain is GAGVSQTPSNKVTEKGKYVELRCDPISGHTALYWYRQSLGQGPEFLIYFQGTGAADDSGLPNDRFFAVRPEGSVSTLKIQRTERGDSAVYLCASSPALVYNEQFFGPGTRLTVL.

The chain employs TRBV18 and TRBJ2-7; TRBD1 agrees at 11 bases. CDR3 length equals 14 residues. Looked up from germline, CDR1 is KGHSH and CDR2 is LQKENI. J gave up 4 bases and V 6 bases, and 5 bases lay outside the gene matches. The CDR3 protein is CASSRTGGQYEQYF. The DNA for the CDR3 is TGTGCCAGCTCTCGGACAGGGGGCCAGTACGAGCAGTACTTC.

V usage is TRBV4-2 and J usage is TRBJ2-3, with 7 bases fitting TRBD2. Germline V gene data show CDR1 as LGHNA and CDR2 as YNFKEQ. J was trimmed by 5 bases and V by 4 bases; bases with no gene match: 15. CDR3 size: 17 residues. CDR3 DNA: TGTGCCAGCAGCCCTGTCGATGGGGGAGGGTTCGGAGATACGCAGTATTTT. Its protein product is CASSPVDGGGFGDTQYF.

DNA of the CDR3: TGTGCCAGCGGTCCCTCCCGGACAGGGAACACCGGGGAGCTGTTTTTT. Protein: CASGPSRTGNTGELFF. This sequence joins TRBV7-9 and TRBJ2-2, with 7 positions matching TRBD1. V lost 8 bases, J lost 1 base, and 10 bases stayed unmatched. Germline V lookup: CDR1 SEHNR, CDR2 FQNEAQ (reference sequence). The CDR3 spans 16 residues.

This chain joins TRBV18 and TRBJ2-5; the D gene could be TRBD1 or TRBD2 (5 bases each). The V and J ends lost 0 bases and 7 bases respectively, with 15 bases between them. Germline lookup yields CDR1 KGHSH and CDR2 LQKENI. CDR3 length: 15 amino acids. The CDR3 bases are TGTGCCAGCTCACCACCGGACACCCCAGAGGGGACCCAGTACTTC. Translated: CASSPPDTPEGTQYF.

The genes are TRBV4-2 and TRBJ2-7; 8 nucleotides agree with TRBD2. This CDR3 is 14 amino acids long. The V and J ends lost 1 base and 4 bases, in that order; junction bases with no gene match: 3. Germline V gene lookup returns CDR1 LGHNA and CDR2 YNFKEQ. The CDR3, as DNA: TGTGCCAGCAGCCAAGGAAGCGGGAGATACGAGCAGTACTTC. This codes for CASSQGSGRYEQYF.

The chain employs TRBV2 and TRBJ1-5; 7 bases are a match to TRBD1. With 4 bases clipped from V and 2 bases from J, the junction kept 5 bases outside the gene matches. CDR1 is SNHLY and CDR2 is FYNNEI in the germline V gene. The CDR3 totals 15 residues. This chain's CDR3 is CASSGQGSGNQPQHF. In nucleotides, the CDR3 is TGTGCCAGCAGTGGACAGGGTTCGGGCAATCAGCCCCAGCATTTT.

This clone was picked up a small number of times. The identical CDR3 is also encoded by other nucleotide sequences in the sample. CDR3 residues: CASSGTSYEQYF. The CDR3 DNA follows: TGTGCCAGCAGTGGGACATCCTACGAGCAGTACTTC. The chain combines TRBV28 with TRBJ2-7; D possibly corresponds to TRBD1 (6 bases). Trimming took off 5 bases at V and 1 base at J, with 6 bases between the two ends. CDR1 and CDR2 (germline): MDHEN, SYDVKM. CDR3 length: 12 amino acids.

The sample holds many counts of this clone. The CDR3, as DNA: TGTGCCAGCAGTTACTCAGTATCTGGGGCCAACGTCCTGACTTTC. This gives the protein CASSYSVSGANVLTF. This chain uses TRBV6-5 with TRBJ2-6; D is unresolved. The CDR3 is made up of 15 amino acids. V gave up 0 bases and J gave up 1 base, with 4 bases separating them. The germline gives CDR1 MNHEY, CDR2 SVGAGI.

This clone occurred once. Other nucleotide sequences from this sample produce the same CDR3. This chain connects TRBV9 to TRBJ1-3; D perhaps matches TRBD1 (5 bases). Germline V gives CDR1 SGDLS, CDR2 YYNGEE. CDR3 size: 12 residues. V lost 7 bases to trimming and J lost 2 bases, with 7 bases between them. CDR3 nucleotide sequence: TGTGCCAGCCGGGGGACTGGAAACACCATATATTTT. Protein product: CASRGTGNTIYF.

The chain has TRBV7-9 and TRBJ2-7; the D call may be TRBD1 or TRBD2 (5 bases each). CDR1 and CDR2 from the germline V gene are SEHNR and FQNEAQ (reference sequence). Trimming shortened V by 3 bases and J by 0 bases, and 12 bases separated the two germline ends. The CDR3 runs 15 residues. The CDR3 bases are TGTGCCAGCAGCTTGGGGACCGATAGCTCCTACGAGCAGTACTTC. Translation: CASSLGTDSSYEQYF.